The entry that follows covers one T cell receptor beta chain sequence. Its specificity is not known. Unique molecular identifiers were incorporated into the prepared TCRbeta library. TCRdb re-called the PCR reads with MiXCR, one entry per CDR3 protein. Of 600,000 to 700,000 distinct CDR3 sequences listed, 13% are singletons. Trimming removed 6 bases from V and 0 bases from J; junction bases left unmatched: 10. This CDR3 spans 16 amino acids. The V gene's germline CDR1 is DFQATT and CDR2 SNEGSKA (reference sequence). The data are from a study of T-cell reconstitution after alpha-beta-depleted transplantation in children. Study findings and constraints: For some patients, TCRbeta diversity was high at day 60 because of recipient T cells and thymic progenitors that survived. T cells produced anew were the main source of T-cell counts and diversity one year after transplant. Expanded clones from the graft, numbering several hundred, reportedly supplied alpha-beta T cells about two months after transplant.

Here the sequenced sample was PBMCs, taken before TCRalphabeta/CD19-depleted stem cell transplant. The receptor comes from a girl under 10 years old with congenital amegakaryocytic thrombocytopenia, due to receive a stem cell transplant. This sequence joins TRBV20-1 and TRBJ2-7; 11 bases agree with TRBD2. The CDR3 DNA is TGCAGTGCGAACCCCGGGACTAGCGGTTCCTCCTACGAGCAGTACTTC. Amino acid sequence: CSANPGTSGSSYEQYF.